These 8 T cell receptor beta chains were all obtained from the same sample, sequenced in a study of blood T cell repertoires in COVID-19. Method: immunoSEQ multiplex PCR; TCRdb's copy keeps in-frame clones and lacks some. The sample yields 300,000 to 450,000 clones, 88% seen once. Sequenced sample: PBMCs or T cells enriched from blood (not recorded which). These receptors were taken from a young woman who had recovered from COVID-19.

The rearrangement links TRBV11-2 to TRBJ2-7, with a possible D match to TRBD2 (7 bases). V lost 5 bases and J lost 3, with 23 bases in between. The CDR3 length is 17 residues. From germline, CDR1 is SGHAT and CDR2 FQNNGV. CDR3 amino acids: CASSRGATGTPNYEQYF. Here the CDR3 DNA reads TGTGCCAGCAGCCGGGGGGCGACCGGGACACCCAACTACGAGCAGTACTTC. Combining the CDR3 with reference TRBV11-2 and TRBJ2-7 gives the whole variable domain EAGVAQSPRYKIIEKRQSVAFWCNPISGHATLYWYQQILGQGPKLLIQFQNNGVVDDSQLPKDRFSAERLKGVDSTLKIQPAKLEDSAVYLCASSRGATGTPNYEQYFGPGTRLTVT.

This clone came up a few times. This CDR3 is CASSLFPNEQYF. CDR3 nucleotides: TGTGCCAGCAGTTTATTCCCCAACGAGCAGTACTTC. The chain couples TRBV28 to TRBJ2-7; D gene unclear. The CDR3 extends over 12 amino acids. Between the trimmed V and J ends, which lost 1 base and 5 bases, there was a span of 6 bases. Per the germline V gene, CDR1 is MDHEN and CDR2 is SYDVKM.

The CDR3 sequence is CAAGGPLGELFF. CDR3 nucleotide sequence: TGTGCTGCGGGGGGCCCCCTCGGGGAGCTGTTTTTT. The rearrangement links TRBV19 to TRBJ2-2; 8 bases align to TRBD2. In germline, CDR1 is LNHDA, CDR2 SQIVND (reference sequence). The CDR3 covers 12 residues.

CDR3 in amino acids: CASSLLAGGPNEQFF. The CDR3 nucleotides read TGCGCCAGCAGCCTACTAGCGGGGGGGCCTAATGAGCAGTTCTTC. The rearrangement links TRBV5-1 to TRBJ2-1; 13 bases agree with TRBD2. The CDR3 loop spans 15 amino acids. Trimming cost V 4 bases and J 7 bases; bases outside gene matches: 5. Germline-derived CDR1 and CDR2 are SGHRS and YFSETQ.

This rearrangement joins TRBV5-1 to TRBJ1-2; 10 bases align to TRBD1. The CDR3 is 14 amino acids. CDR1 and CDR2 (germline): SGHRS, YFSETQ. V lost 3 bases to trimming and J lost 8 bases; unmatched junction nucleotides: 7. CDR3: CASSYSTGGFGYTF. The CDR3 DNA reads TGCGCCAGCAGCTACTCGACAGGGGGCTTCGGCTACACCTTC.

The V and J genes are TRBV24-1 and TRBJ1-2; D possibly corresponds to TRBD1 (6 bases). From germline, CDR1 is KGHDR and CDR2 SFDVKD. CDR3 length: 13 residues. Trimming pared 4 bases from V and 8 bases from J, leaving 13 bases between. Here the CDR3 DNA reads TGTGCCACCAGTGAATTCAGGGGAAAGGGCTACACCTTC. It translates to CATSEFRGKGYTF.

The chain is built from TRBV9 and TRBJ2-2, with 13 bases matching TRBD2. Per the germline V gene, CDR1 is SGDLS and CDR2 is YYNGEE. J lost 1 base, V lost 2 bases, and 5 bases had no gene match. CDR3 length equals 18 residues. This CDR3 is CASSVAGLAGQNTGELFF. CDR3 coding DNA: TGTGCCAGCAGCGTGGCGGGACTAGCGGGGCAGAACACCGGGGAGCTGTTTTTT.

As regards this clone: Other DNA variants within this sample encode the same CDR3. This chain connects TRBV5-6 to TRBJ1-5; 8 bases align to TRBD1. The CDR3 loop spans 15 amino acids. Per the germline V gene, CDR1 is SGHDT and CDR2 is YYEEEE. The trim removed 4 bases at V and 1 base at J, leaving 4 bases unmatched. The CDR3 protein is CASSLGQGSNQPQHF. In DNA, the CDR3 is TGTGCCAGCAGCCTCGGACAGGGAAGCAATCAGCCCCAGCATTTT.